Below, 13 T cell receptor beta chains from the same sample are listed, as sequenced in a study of blood T cell repertoires in COVID-19. The data were produced by immunoSEQ multiplex PCR, yet TCRdb's version contains in-frame clones alone and is incomplete. The sample holds over 150,000 clones, 70% to 90% seen once. Sequencing was performed on peripheral blood. The receptors were gathered from a man at least 80 years old with COVID-19, enrolled during active disease.

V and J are TRBV6-4 and TRBJ2-5; D is uncertain. This CDR3 spans 13 amino acids. Trimming cost V 6 bases and J 5 bases, with 13 bases left between them. The germline V gene has CDR1 MRHNA and CDR2 SNTAGT. The CDR3 DNA follows: TGTGCCAGCAGCCTGGGCCCTCGGGAGACCCAGTACTTC. Its protein product is CASSLGPRETQYF.

This chain joins TRBV7-2 and TRBJ2-3; weak D call: TRBD2 (5 bases). The CDR3 has 15 residues. The V end lost 5 bases, the J end lost 0 bases, and 12 bases lay between the germline ends. Germline V gene sequence: CDR1 SGHTA, CDR2 FQGNSA. The CDR3 spells CASSLTRASTDTQYF. CDR3 sequence (DNA): TGTGCCAGCAGCCTAACTAGGGCTAGCACAGATACGCAGTATTTT. The variable domain in full, with the rest retrieved from reference TRBV7-2 and TRBJ2-3, is GAGVSQSPSNKVTEKGKDVELRCDPISGHTALYWYRQSLGQGLEFLIYFQGNSAPDKSGLPSDRFSAERTGGSVSTLTIQRTQQEDSAVYLCASSLTRASTDTQYFGPGTRLTVL.

In this sample, this clone turned up a few times. This rearrangement joins TRBV5-8 to TRBJ1-3, with unresolved D. Trimming removed 7 bases from V and 0 bases from J, with 17 bases in between. The CDR3 totals 16 residues. Germline assignment: CDR1 SGHTS and CDR2 YDEGEE. CDR3 loop: CASRNVGVFSGNTIYF. In nucleotides, the CDR3 is TGTGCCAGCCGGAACGTCGGGGTTTTCTCTGGAAACACCATATATTTT.

The rearrangement uses TRBV3-1 (or the pseudogene TRBV3-2) and TRBJ2-7; 7 bases map to TRBD1. This CDR3 region has 12 residues. CDR1 is LGHDT, CDR2 YNNKEL, per germline (reference sequence). The V gene end was trimmed by 4 bases and the J gene end by 7 bases; junction bases not matched to a gene: 4. CDR3 coding DNA: TGTGCCAGCAGCCGACAGGGAAGTGAGCAGTACTTC. Protein product: CASSRQGSEQYF.

This sequence joins TRBV21-1 and TRBJ1-5; the table calls TRBD1, which could not be checked here. TRBV21-1 is annotated as a pseudogene. The CDR3 sequence is 15 residues long. The CDR3 loop is CASSKPQQGNQPQHF. CDR3 in DNA: TGTGCCAGCAGCAAACCGCAGCAGGGGAATCAGCCCCAGCATTTT.

The chain recombines TRBV27 with TRBJ2-7; 10 nucleotides match TRBD2. Germline trimming cut 2 bases from V and 7 bases from J; bases unmatched to any gene: 8. This CDR3 comprises 15 residues. Germline-derived CDR1 and CDR2 are MNHEY and SMNVEV (reference sequence). CDR3 region: CASSLSGGAGGEQYF. The CDR3 nucleotides read TGTGCCAGCAGTTTAAGCGGGGGGGCTGGAGGGGAGCAGTACTTC.

This chain uses TRBV5-4 with TRBJ2-1; perhaps TRBD1 as D (5 bases). Trimming stripped 4 bases from V and 1 base from J, with 15 bases between. Germline lookup yields CDR1 SGHNT and CDR2 YYREEE (reference sequence). This CDR3 spans 16 amino acids. The CDR3 sequence is CASSPQGKVSYNEQFF. CDR3 DNA: TGTGCCAGCAGCCCCCAGGGAAAAGTGTCCTACAATGAGCAGTTCTTC.

DNA of the CDR3: TGCAGCGTTGAAGTTCTGGCAGGGGGAGCGAACACCGGGGAGCTGTTTTTT. This codes for CSVEVLAGGANTGELFF. J is TRBJ2-2 and V is TRBV29-1; 7 bases line up with TRBD1. In germline, CDR1 is SQVTM, CDR2 ANQGSEA. With V trimmed by 1 base and J by 0 bases, 8 bases remained unmatched. The CDR3 totals 17 residues.

This chain uses TRBV15 with TRBJ2-2; 13 nucleotides line up with TRBD2. Unmatched junction bases numbered 8, after V lost 0 bases and J lost 4 bases. This CDR3 has 19 amino acids. Germline CDR1 LNHNV, CDR2 YYDKDF (reference sequence). The chain's CDR3 is CATSRDLLAGGLRTGELFF. CDR3 sequence (DNA): TGTGCCACCAGCAGAGATTTACTAGCGGGGGGGCTCCGCACCGGGGAGCTGTTTTTT.

This clone was detected once. The chain is built from TRBV7-3 and TRBJ1-1, with D possibly being TRBD1 (6 bases). The CDR3 covers 13 residues. Deletions cut 3 bases from V and 3 bases from J, with 8 bases between. Germline-derived CDR1 and CDR2 are SGHTA and FQGTGA. The chain's CDR3 is CASSFHRDTEAFF. In DNA form, the CDR3 reads TGTGCCAGCAGCTTTCACAGGGACACTGAAGCTTTCTTT.

This chain uses TRBV7-9 with TRBJ2-3; TRBD1 might be the D (6 bases). CDR3 length: 16 residues. Trimming took 5 bases from V and 0 from J, leaving 15 bases between them. The V gene's germline CDR1 is SEHNR and CDR2 FQNEAQ (reference sequence). CDR3 sequence: CASSPWTVSSTDTQYF. The CDR3 region has the DNA TGTGCCAGCAGCCCATGGACAGTATCTAGCACAGATACGCAGTATTTT.

The chain recombines TRBV5-1 with TRBJ1-6, with D maybe TRBD1 (6 bases). CDR3 length: 17 amino acids. V gave up 4 bases and J gave up 10 bases, with 24 bases separating them. Germline CDR1 SGHRS, CDR2 YFSETQ. The CDR3 reads CASSAGARGRGKSPLHF. CDR3 DNA: TGCGCCAGCAGCGCCGGAGCCAGGGGAAGGGGTAAATCACCCCTCCACTTT.

The rearrangement joins TRBV15 to TRBJ2-2, with TRBD1 matching 11 bases. Germline CDR1 reads LNHNV; CDR2 reads YYDKDF (reference sequence). J was trimmed by 1 base and V by 4 bases; bases with no gene match: 2. The CDR3 is made up of 16 amino acids. The CDR3 protein is CATSKDRGLNTGELFF. In nucleotides, the CDR3 is TGTGCCACCAGCAAGGACAGGGGGCTGAACACCGGGGAGCTGTTTTTT. The entire variable domain, with the rest obtained from reference TRBV15 and TRBJ2-2, is as follows: DAMVIQNPRYQVTQFGKPVTLSCSQTLNHNVMYWYQQKSSQAPKLLFHYYDKDFNNEADTPDNFQSRRPNTSFCFLDIRSPGLGDTAMYLCATSKDRGLNTGELFFGEGSRLTVL.